This TCR beta chain comes out of a study of blood T cell repertoires in COVID-19. Clones were read by immunoSEQ multiplex PCR, and TCRdb kept only the in-frame ones, dropping some. The sample yields tens of thousands of clones, approximately 86% seen once. The trim removed 5 bases at V and 9 bases at J, leaving 7 bases unmatched. CDR1 MNHNY and CDR2 SVGAGI come from the germline V gene (reference sequence). The CDR3 has 14 amino acids. The material sequenced was peripheral blood. The rearrangement links TRBV6-6 to TRBJ2-1; 10 bases match TRBD1. The clonotype comes from a man between 60 and 70 years old with active or convalescent COVID-19. The CDR3 reads CASSRPGTGVEQFF. CDR3 DNA: TGTGCCAGCAGTCGCCCCGGGACAGGGGTTGAGCAGTTCTTC.